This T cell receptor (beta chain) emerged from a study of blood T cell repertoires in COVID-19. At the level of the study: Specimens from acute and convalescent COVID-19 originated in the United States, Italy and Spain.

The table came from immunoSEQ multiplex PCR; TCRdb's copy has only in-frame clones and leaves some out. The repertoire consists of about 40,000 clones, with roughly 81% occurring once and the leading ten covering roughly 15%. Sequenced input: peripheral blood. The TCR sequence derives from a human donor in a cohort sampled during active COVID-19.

The CDR3 sequence is CSVGYGNTGELFF. CDR3 DNA: TGCAGCGTTGGCTATGGGAACACCGGGGAGCTGTTTTTT. This chain links TRBV29-1 with TRBJ2-2; D gene ambiguous. Looked up from germline, CDR1 is SQVTM and CDR2 is ANQGSEA. The CDR3 sequence is 13 residues long. Trimming took 4 bases from V and 1 from J, leaving 7 bases between them.